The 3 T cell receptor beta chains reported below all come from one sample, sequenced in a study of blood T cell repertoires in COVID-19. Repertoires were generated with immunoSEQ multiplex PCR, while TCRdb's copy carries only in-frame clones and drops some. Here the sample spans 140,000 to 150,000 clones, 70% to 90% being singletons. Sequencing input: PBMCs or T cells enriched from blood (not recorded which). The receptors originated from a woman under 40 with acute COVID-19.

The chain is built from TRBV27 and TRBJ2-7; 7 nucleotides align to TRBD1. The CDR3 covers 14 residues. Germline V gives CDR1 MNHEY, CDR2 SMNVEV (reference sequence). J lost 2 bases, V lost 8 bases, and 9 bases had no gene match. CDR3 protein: CASGDGTAAYEQYF. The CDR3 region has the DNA TGTGCCAGCGGGGACGGGACAGCAGCCTACGAGCAGTACTTC.

The CDR3 DNA reads as TGTGCCAGCAGGGCAGGGGGTGAAAAACTGTTTTTT. Amino acids: CASRAGGEKLFF. This sequence joins TRBV28 and TRBJ1-4; 7 bases map to TRBD1. The CDR3 spans 12 residues. Trimming cost V 6 bases and J 7 bases; bases outside gene matches: 2. Germline loops: CDR1 MDHEN, CDR2 SYDVKM.

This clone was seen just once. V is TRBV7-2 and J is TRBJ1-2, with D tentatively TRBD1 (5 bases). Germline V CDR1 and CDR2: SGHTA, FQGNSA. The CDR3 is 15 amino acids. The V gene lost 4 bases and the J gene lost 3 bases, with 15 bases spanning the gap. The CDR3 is CASSSNGGLDYGYTF. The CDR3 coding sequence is TGTGCCAGCAGCTCAAATGGGGGGTTGGACTATGGCTACACCTTC.